This TCR beta chain was captured in a study of blood T cell repertoires in COVID-19. The CDR3 loop spans 18 amino acids. Trimming cost V 3 bases and J 1 base; bases outside gene matches: 12. Germline V gives CDR1 MGHRA, CDR2 YSYEKL. Only a few counts were recorded for this clone. Profiled with immunoSEQ multiplex PCR; TCRdb holds only in-frame clones, not every one. The sample consists of 330,000 or so clones, 92% of them appearing once. The participants were between roughly 18 and 100 years old and came from under 25 US areas. Self-reported history from a screening survey and questionnaire set each donor's cohort. Donors in Cohort 3 who had recovered were those with two negative PCRs, healthcare professional clearance, or resolution of their symptoms.

The chain carries TRBV4-1 and TRBJ1-3; 7 nucleotides align to TRBD1. Sample: PBMCs or T cells enriched from blood (not recorded which). The receptor was isolated from a woman younger than 45 who had recovered from COVID-19. CDR3 region: CASSQVRQGWESGNTIYF. CDR3 in DNA: TGCGCCAGCAGCCAGGTCCGACAGGGTTGGGAGTCTGGAAACACCATATATTTT.